These T cell receptor beta chains were read from a single sample in a study of Ad26.COV2.S vaccination and SARS-CoV-2 variants. The protocol was immunoSEQ multiplex PCR, while the TCRdb copy is restricted to in-frame clones and leaves out a portion. The data contain a few hundred thousand clones, less than 95% of them singletons. This specimen was peripheral blood, taken in a trial of Ad26.COV2.S vaccine versus placebo. The receptors here all came from a person aged 18 to 65 who received the Ad26.COV2.S COVID-19 vaccine or a placebo. Each CDR3 is given with its conserved first and last residue. Each record gives: D gene, J gene, V gene, clone size, CDR3 DNA, CDR3 protein. A D gene is named only where the DNA matches it firmly. Size tells how often a clone was seen (once, few, many) or the class of an expanded clone, and some rows leave it out.

TRBD2 | TRBJ2-3 | TRBV4-3 | few | TGCGCCAGCAGCCACGGACTAGCGGGAGGATATGCAGATACGCAGTATTTT | CASSHGLAGGYADTQYF
TRBD1 | TRBJ2-3 | TRBV5-4 | NA | TGTGCCAGCAGCCTACAGGGGGCGAAAGGCGTTACGCAGTATTTT | CASSLQGAKGVTQYF
NA | TRBJ2-7 | TRBV2 | NA | TGTGCCAGCAGTGAACGTCAGGGTTACTACGAGCAGTACTTC | CASSERQGYYEQYF
NA | TRBJ2-3 | TRBV10-3 | NA | TGTGCCATCAGTGAGTCCGGCGGATCCCTCACAGATACGCAGTATTTT | CAISESGGSLTDTQYF
TRBD2 | TRBJ2-1 | TRBV5-1 | NA | TGCGCCAGCAGCTCAAAACTGGAGCGGGAGGTCGGCAATGAGCAGTTCTTC | CASSSKLEREVGNEQFF
NA | TRBJ2-2 | TRBV2 | NA | TGTGCCAGCAGTGAAATTTGGGATTTTGGGGACCGGGAGCTGTTTTTT | CASSEIWDFGDRELFF
TRBD2 | TRBJ2-1 | TRBV19 | NA | TGTGCCAGTAGTATAGTTCCCGGGGGGGGCGCCTACAATGAGCAGTTCTTC | CASSIVPGGGAYNEQFF
TRBD1 | TRBJ1-4 | TRBV27 | NA | TGTGCCAGCAGACGACCCTCCTCAGGGGGAGGTGAAAAACTGTTTTTT | CASRRPSSGGGEKLFF
NA | TRBJ1-1 | TRBV9 | NA | TGTGCCAGCAGCGTAGGAATAGGCCGCTACACTGAAGCTTTCTTT | CASSVGIGRYTEAFF
TRBD2 | TRBJ2-7 | TRBV7-2 | NA | TGTGCCAGCAGCCGTACGGGGGGGGAGCACGAGCAGTACTTC | CASSRTGGEHEQYF
TRBD2 | TRBJ2-5 | TRBV18 | NA | TGTGCCAGCTCACCACCGGCCCTACCGGGAGGTTGGCAAGAGACCCAGTACTTC | CASSPPALPGGWQETQYF
NA | TRBJ2-3 | TRBV9 | NA | TGTGCCAGCAGCCCAGCGGGTTCGGATACGCAGTATTTT | CASSPAGSDTQYF
NA | TRBJ2-7 | TRBV6-4 | NA | TGTGCCAGCAGTGACGCCCGGATTAGCTTCCAAACGTACGAGCAGTACTTC | CASSDARISFQTYEQYF
NA | TRBJ1-6 | TRBV5-8 | NA | TGTGCCAGCAGCTTTGACAGCTCCGAAAATTCACCCCTCCACTTT | CASSFDSSENSPLHF
NA | TRBJ1-6 | TRBV4-1 | NA | TGCGCCAGCAGCCAAGTGGCGGGGGAGTCTTCACCCCTCCACTTT | CASSQVAGESSPLHF
TRBD2 | TRBJ2-7 | TRBV9 | NA | TGTGCCAGCAGCGCCGGGACTAGCGGGAGGGCCCAATCCTACGAGCAGTACTTC | CASSAGTSGRAQSYEQYF
TRBD2 | TRBJ2-7 | TRBV5-1 | NA | TGCGCCAGCAGCGAACTAGCGGGACCCTACGAGCAGTACTTC | CASSELAGPYEQYF
TRBD2 | TRBJ2-7 | TRBV5-4 | NA | TGTGCCAGCAGCTTGGAGGGAGGGGACGAGCAGTACTTC | CASSLEGGDEQYF
NA | TRBJ2-7 | TRBV4-1 | NA | TGCGCCAGCAGCCAAGATGTCGTGGGACGGACCTACGAGCAGTACTTC | CASSQDVVGRTYEQYF
NA | TRBJ2-2 | TRBV5-1 | NA | TGCGCCAGCAGGCTACCGGGACCCGCGGAGCTGTTTTTT | CASRLPGPAELFF
NA | TRBJ2-7 | TRBV27 | few | TGTGCCAGCAGTAGAGCGTCCAGGGTAAGCCCCTACGAGCAGTACTTC | CASSRASRVSPYEQYF
TRBD2 | TRBJ2-7 | TRBV7-3 | NA | TGTGCCAGCAGCTTATCGGCTAGCGGGCCCTACGAGCAGTACTTC | CASSLSASGPYEQYF
NA | TRBJ2-7 | TRBV19 | NA | TGTGCCAGTAGTATCACCCCAGGGATCTCCTACGAGCAGTACTTC | CASSITPGISYEQYF
TRBD1 | TRBJ2-2 | TRBV28 | NA | TGTGCCAGCAGACCAGGACAGGGGAGGAGGACTTTAACCGGGGAGCTGTTTTTT | CASRPGQGRRTLTGELFF
TRBD1 | TRBJ2-7 | TRBV29-1 | NA | TGCAGCGTATTAGGGGGCGTTACCTACGAGCAGTACTTC | CSVLGGVTYEQYF
NA | TRBJ1-2 | TRBV9 | NA | TGTGCCAGCAGCGTAGGGGCAGGGGCTAACTATGGCTACACCTTC | CASSVGAGANYGYTF
NA | TRBJ2-7 | TRBV7-2 | NA | TGTGCCAGCAGCTACGCCGGGAACTACCCCGCCGAGCAGTACTTC | CASSYAGNYPAEQYF
TRBD2 | TRBJ2-1 | TRBV6-2/TRBV6-3 | once | TGTGCCAGCAGTAGCGGGAGCTCCTACAATGAGCAGTTCTTC | CASSSGSSYNEQFF
NA | TRBJ2-3 | TRBV2 | NA | TGTGCCAGCAGAAGTGATACGCAGTATTTT | CASRSDTQYF
TRBD2 | TRBJ2-3 | TRBV12-3/TRBV12-4 | NA | TGTGCCAGCAGTGCGGGAGGGGCAGATACGCAGTATTTT | CASSAGGADTQYF
NA | TRBJ2-3 | TRBV7-2 | NA | TGTGCCAGCAGCTTATTGGCAGGGACCTCCACAGATACGCAGTATTTT | CASSLLAGTSTDTQYF
NA | TRBJ2-5 | TRBV7-3 | NA | TGTGCCAGCAGCTTAGACGGGGTGGAGACCCAGTACTTC | CASSLDGVETQYF
NA | TRBJ2-5 | TRBV7-2 | NA | TGTGCCAGCAGCTCCCTTGTTTTCAGGGGTGATGGGACCCAGTACTTC | CASSSLVFRGDGTQYF
TRBD2 | TRBJ2-1 | TRBV9 | once | TGTGCCAGCAGCGTAGGTAGCGGGAGTTCCAATGAGCAGTTCTTC | CASSVGSGSSNEQFF
NA | TRBJ2-5 | TRBV12-3/TRBV12-4 | NA | TGTGCCAGCAGTTTGGACAGTTCAAGGACCCAGTACTTC | CASSLDSSRTQYF
NA | TRBJ1-2 | TRBV4-3 | once | TGCGCCAGCAGCCAAGCGGGGGATTATGGCTACACCTTC | CASSQAGDYGYTF
NA | TRBJ1-1 | TRBV29-1 | NA | TGCAGCGGTCACAAGAACACTGAAGCTTTCTTT | CSGHKNTEAFF
TRBD1 | TRBJ1-1 | TRBV11-2 | NA | TGTGCCAGCAGCGTAGGGGGCGCGGGTTCCACTGAAGCTTTCTTT | CASSVGGAGSTEAFF
TRBD1 | TRBJ1-1 | TRBV28 | NA | TGTGCCAGCAGTTTTTCCCTACCGACAGGGGAGGGAATGAACACTGAAGCTTTCTTT | CASSFSLPTGEGMNTEAFF
NA | TRBJ2-7 | TRBV23-1 | NA | TGCGCCAGCAGTCCCAATGGGGCAGGGCTCTACGAGCAGTACTTC | CASSPNGAGLYEQYF
NA | TRBJ1-5 | TRBV6-2/TRBV6-3 | NA | TGTGCCAGCAGTTACTTGGATCGTAATAGCAATCAGCCCCAGCATTTT | CASSYLDRNSNQPQHF
NA | TRBJ2-7 | TRBV2 | NA | TGTGCCAGCAGTGAAGCACAACGGGAGACGGGTGAGCAGTACTTC | CASSEAQRETGEQYF
NA | TRBJ2-7 | TRBV19 | NA | TGTGCCAGTAGTACTCCGGGACGCGCCTCTTACGAGCAGTACTTC | CASSTPGRASYEQYF
NA | TRBJ2-7 | TRBV14 | NA | TGTGCCAGCAGCCAAGATCACTACGAGCAGTACTTC | CASSQDHYEQYF